Listed below are T cell receptor beta chains from one sample, sequenced in a study of T cells after yellow fever vaccination. TCRdb used MiXCR to reprocess the 5' RACE reads, holding one entry per CDR3 protein. The sample has about 360,000 distinct CDR3 sequences, 6.2% seen once. The source was PBMCs, collected 5 days after the yellow fever booster vaccination. These receptors were collected from a man aged 25 to 45 who received the YFV17D yellow fever vaccine. CDR3s include the opening cysteine and the closing phenylalanine or tryptophan. The D gene is left open where the match is weak. Clone size, where shown, is once, few, many, or a class for clones that have expanded.

TRBV10-3,TRBJ2-2,many,TRBD2,CAISRSGRATGELFF,TGTGCCATTAGTAGAAGCGGGAGGGCGACCGGGGAGCTGTTTTTT
TRBV5-6,TRBJ1-2,NA,TRBD1,CASSSISDRVLSGYTF,TGTGCCAGCAGCTCGATATCCGACAGGGTATTAAGTGGCTACACCTTC
TRBV12-3/TRBV12-4,TRBJ2-7,many,NA,CASMRVRYEQYF,TGTGCCAGCATGCGGGTCCGGTACGAGCAGTACTTC
TRBV7-2,TRBJ2-7,many,TRBD2,CASSLGAAGGRYEQYF,TGTGCCAGCAGCTTAGGGGCAGCGGGAGGGAGATACGAGCAGTACTTC
TRBV20-1,TRBJ1-2,NA,NA,CSASMGNYGYTF,TGCAGTGCTTCCATGGGGAACTATGGCTACACCTTC
TRBV23-1,TRBJ2-5,few,NA,CASSQGSALDGYQETQYF,TGCGCCAGCAGTCAAGGGTCTGCACTGGACGGATACCAAGAGACCCAGTACTTC
TRBV6-5,TRBJ2-4,NA,TRBD1,CASSYGQPGTGGNIQYF,TGTGCCAGCAGTTACGGGCAACCCGGGACAGGGGGAAACATTCAGTACTTC
TRBV20-1,TRBJ2-1,few,NA,CSAQRDGDEQFF,TGCAGTGCCCAACGAGATGGGGATGAGCAGTTCTTC
TRBV6-1,TRBJ1-2,many,TRBD1,CASDGGDSVGYTF,TGTGCCAGCGACGGCGGGGACAGTGTAGGCTACACCTTC
TRBV5-1,TRBJ2-1,many,TRBD2,CASSLTSGSYNEQFF,TGTGCCAGCAGCCTGACTAGCGGCTCCTACAATGAGCAGTTCTTC
TRBV5-1,TRBJ2-1,few,TRBD1,CASSLDGQAYNEQFF,TGCGCCAGCAGCTTGGATGGACAGGCATACAATGAGCAGTTCTTC
TRBV20-1,TRBJ2-4,many,NA,CSARSRALRNIQYF,TGCAGTGCTAGATCCAGGGCCTTGAGAAACATTCAGTACTTC
TRBV27,TRBJ2-1,many,NA,CASSTILSNEQFF,TGTGCCAGCAGTACTATCCTAAGTAATGAGCAGTTCTTC
TRBV9,TRBJ1-1,few,NA,CASSVDPMQNTEAFF,TGTGCCAGCAGCGTAGACCCGATGCAGAACACTGAAGCTTTCTTT
TRBV20-1,TRBJ1-2,few,NA,CSIVPSWLRSYTF,TGCAGTATCGTGCCGAGTTGGCTGAGGAGCTACACCTTC
TRBV20-1,TRBJ2-3,NA,NA,CSATKGGTTDTQYF,TGCAGTGCTACGAAAGGTGGAACCACAGATACGCAGTATTTT
TRBV12-3/TRBV12-4,TRBJ2-5,NA,TRBD2,CASSLADTFGLAGQYF,TGTGCCAGCAGTTTAGCGGACACATTCGGACTAGCGGGCCAGTACTTC
TRBV5-5,TRBJ2-3,many,NA,CASSYSPTGGTDTQYF,TGTGCCAGCAGCTACTCCCCGACCGGAGGCACAGATACGCAGTATTTT
TRBV20-1,TRBJ2-2,many,NA,CSASSHQTGELFF,TGCAGTGCAAGCTCCCATCAGACCGGGGAGCTGTTTTTT
TRBV7-9,TRBJ2-2,many,TRBD2,CASSASGTGELFF,TGTGCCAGCAGCGCTAGCGGCACCGGGGAGCTGTTTTTT
TRBV27,TRBJ2-7,NA,NA,CASYRGPPSYEQYF,TGTGCCAGCTACCGGGGACCGCCATCCTACGAGCAGTACTTC
TRBV19,TRBJ2-2,many,NA,CASKRNGELFF,TGTGCCAGTAAACGAAACGGGGAGCTGTTTTTT
TRBV27,TRBJ2-3,NA,NA,CASWRAGTDTQYF,TGTGCCAGCTGGAGGGCAGGCACAGATACGCAGTATTTT
TRBV10-1,TRBJ2-1,many,TRBD2,CASSLAGDRDEQFF,TGCGCCAGCTCACTAGCGGGAGATCGCGATGAGCAGTTCTTC
TRBV5-1,TRBJ2-7,few,NA,CASSAQSYEQYF,TGCGCCAGCAGCGCCCAATCCTACGAGCAGTACTTC
TRBV5-6,TRBJ1-4,NA,NA,CASSSRGKSEKLFF,TGTGCCAGCAGCTCGAGGGGGAAAAGTGAAAAACTGTTTTTT
TRBV27,TRBJ2-1,NA,TRBD2,CASSLSSSGRASSYNEQFF,TGTGCCAGCAGTTTATCGTCCAGCGGGAGGGCGAGCTCCTACAATGAGCAGTTCTTC
TRBV20-1,TRBJ1-1,few,NA,CSASTQAISEAFF,TGCAGTGCCTCCACTCAGGCAATTTCTGAAGCTTTCTTT
TRBV7-9,TRBJ1-2,few,TRBD1,CASSFKQGINYGYTF,TGTGCCAGCAGCTTTAAACAGGGGATTAACTATGGCTACACCTTC
TRBV9,TRBJ2-1,NA,NA,CASSVQGAINEQFF,TGTGCCAGCAGCGTACAGGGAGCGATCAATGAGCAGTTCTTC
TRBV20-1,TRBJ2-1,NA,TRBD2,CSARGGLAGQGEQFF,TGCAGTGCTAGAGGGGGACTAGCGGGTCAAGGTGAGCAGTTCTTC
TRBV7-2,TRBJ2-3,NA,NA,CAIGSGPLDTQYF,TGTGCCATCGGATCGGGGCCCCTAGATACGCAGTATTTT
TRBV4-2,TRBJ1-2,many,NA,CASSQDGTSNYGYTF,TGTGCCAGCAGCCAAGACGGCACCTCTAACTATGGCTACACCTTC
TRBV12-3/TRBV12-4,TRBJ1-1,few,NA,CASSPAGEAFF,TGTGCCAGCAGCCCCGCGGGTGAAGCTTTCTTT
TRBV5-4,TRBJ2-5,NA,NA,CASSLGSLETQYF,TGTGCCAGCAGCTTGGGAAGTTTAGAGACCCAGTACTTC